This T cell receptor (beta chain) was documented in a study of blood T cell repertoires in COVID-19. Across the whole study: PBMCs, B-cell-depleted T cells, or T cells provided the cDNA or gDNA that made up the material.

Looked up from germline, CDR1 is MNHEY and CDR2 is SVGAGI. The CDR3 is 15 amino acids. V was pared by 7 bases and J by 1 base, with 10 bases of the junction left unmatched. TCRdb's table, derived via immunoSEQ multiplex PCR, lists solely in-frame clones and lacks some. The data hold tens of thousands of clones, with 82% observed a single time. The rearrangement links TRBV6-5 to TRBJ2-7, with 7 bases that match TRBD2. This receptor was obtained from a woman of 80 years or more with acute or convalescent COVID-19. The sample consisted of peripheral blood. CDR3 region: CASKTRDYLSYEQYF. Here the CDR3 DNA reads TGTGCCAGCAAGACCCGGGACTACCTTTCCTACGAGCAGTACTTC.